This T cell receptor beta chain was identified in a study of blood T cell repertoires in COVID-19. Turning to the study itself: COVID-19 samples, acute and convalescent, were from the United States, Italy and Spain. PBMCs, B-cell-depleted T cells, or T cells were the source of the cDNA or gDNA that made up the material.

The CDR3 extends over 18 amino acids. V trimming: 5 bases; J trimming: 5 bases; junction bases outside the gene matches: 17. The germline V gene has CDR1 GTSNPN and CDR2 SVGIG (reference sequence). One Seattle source followed patients from active infection through their disease course. How the authors handled the data: It was from reference gene primer amplification that nucleated cell counts were estimated. The method was immunoSEQ multiplex PCR; TCRdb's version includes in-frame clones alone and lacks a portion of them. V and J calls and clone size follow that table, whereas D and trimming were derived from the DNA. The data hold over 200,000 clones, with about 83% observed a single time.

The sequence derives from a woman between 25 and 40 years old with COVID-19, enrolled during active disease. This chain uses TRBV30 with TRBJ2-3, with 12 bases lining up with TRBD1. Sequences were obtained from peripheral blood. The CDR3 is CAWGPWDRGRKGEDTQYF. In nucleotides, the CDR3 is TGTGCCTGGGGTCCCTGGGACAGGGGGCGTAAAGGTGAAGATACGCAGTATTTT.